This T cell receptor beta chain is from a study of glioma-infiltrating T cells. The V and J ends lost 6 bases and 10 bases, in that order; junction bases with no gene match: 14. The CDR3 covers 14 residues. Germline CDR1 MNHEY, CDR2 SVGEGT. On this clonotype: Antigen specificity is unknown.

Broader study findings: Non-neoplastic patients had below-expected tissue-blood divergence, while all gliomas exceeded expectation.

TCR alpha and beta CDR3 regions were amplified from RNA using iRepertoire nested multiplex PCR. One-step reverse transcription and amplification started from approximately 100-400 ng of tissue mRNA or PBMC total RNA. TCRdb re-called the multiplex PCR reads with MiXCR, one entry per CDR3 protein. The top ten hold 35% of the sample, which has approximately 120,000 distinct CDR3 sequences, around 25% seen once. The V and J genes are TRBV6-2 or TRBV6-3 and TRBJ2-7, with 8 positions matching TRBD2. Specimen: glioma tissue, nonneoplastic brain tissue, or PBMCs (not recorded which). The TCR comes from a human donor with low-grade glioma or glioblastoma, undergoing nonglioma brain surgery, or in good health (not recorded which). The CDR3 nucleotides are TGTGCCAGCAGGCCGGGACTAGGTCGTAGGGACCAGTACTTC. The encoded protein is CASRPGLGRRDQYF.